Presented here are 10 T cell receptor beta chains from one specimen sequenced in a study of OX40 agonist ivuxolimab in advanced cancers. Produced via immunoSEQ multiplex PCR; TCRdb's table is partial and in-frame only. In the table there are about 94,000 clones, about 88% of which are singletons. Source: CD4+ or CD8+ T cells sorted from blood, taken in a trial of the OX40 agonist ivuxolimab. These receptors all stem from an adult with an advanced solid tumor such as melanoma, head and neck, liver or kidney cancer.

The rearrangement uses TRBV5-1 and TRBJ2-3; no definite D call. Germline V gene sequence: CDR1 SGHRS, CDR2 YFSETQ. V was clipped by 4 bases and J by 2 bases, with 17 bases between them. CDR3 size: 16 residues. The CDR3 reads CASSGRLDKITDTQYF. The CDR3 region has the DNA TGCGCCAGCAGCGGAAGACTTGACAAGATCACAGATACGCAGTATTTT.

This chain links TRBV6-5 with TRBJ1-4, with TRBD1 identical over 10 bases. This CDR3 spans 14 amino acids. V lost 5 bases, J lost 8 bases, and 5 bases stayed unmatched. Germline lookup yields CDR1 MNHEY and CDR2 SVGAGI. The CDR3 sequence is CASSPGQGQEKLFF. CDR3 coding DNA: TGTGCCAGCAGTCCGGGACAGGGGCAGGAAAAACTGTTTTTT.

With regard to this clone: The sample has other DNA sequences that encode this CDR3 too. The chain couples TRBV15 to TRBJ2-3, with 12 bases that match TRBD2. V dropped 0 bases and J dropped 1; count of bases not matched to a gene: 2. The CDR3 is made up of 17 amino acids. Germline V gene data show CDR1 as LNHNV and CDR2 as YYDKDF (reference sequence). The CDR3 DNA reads TGTGCCACCAGCAGAGATCGACTAGCGGGAGGCACAGATACGCAGTATTTT. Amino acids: CATSRDRLAGGTDTQYF.

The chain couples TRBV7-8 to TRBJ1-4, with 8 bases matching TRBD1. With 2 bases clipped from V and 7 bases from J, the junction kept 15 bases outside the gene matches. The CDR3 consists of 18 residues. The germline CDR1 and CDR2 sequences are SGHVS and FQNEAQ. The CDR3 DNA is TGTGCCAGCAGCTTATTGGGGCAGGGGGCTATTTTAGGTGAAAAACTGTTTTTT. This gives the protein CASSLLGQGAILGEKLFF.

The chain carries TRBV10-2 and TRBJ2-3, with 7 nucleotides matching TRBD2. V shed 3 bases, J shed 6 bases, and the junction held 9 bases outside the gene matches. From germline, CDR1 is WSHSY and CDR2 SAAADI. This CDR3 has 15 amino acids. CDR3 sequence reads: CASSDQWEGRDTQYF. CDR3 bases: TGCGCCAGCAGTGACCAGTGGGAGGGTAGGGATACGCAGTATTTT.

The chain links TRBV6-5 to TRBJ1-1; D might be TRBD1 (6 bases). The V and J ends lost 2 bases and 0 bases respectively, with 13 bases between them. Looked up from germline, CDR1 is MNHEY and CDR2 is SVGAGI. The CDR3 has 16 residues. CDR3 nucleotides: TGTGCCAGCAGTTACCTTCAGACAGGTATGAACACTGAAGCTTTCTTT. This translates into CASSYLQTGMNTEAFF.

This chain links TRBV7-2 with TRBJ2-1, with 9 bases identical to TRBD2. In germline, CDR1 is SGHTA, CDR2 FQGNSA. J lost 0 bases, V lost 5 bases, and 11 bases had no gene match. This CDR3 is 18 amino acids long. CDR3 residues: CASSRFAGGSLSYNEQFF. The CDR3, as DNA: TGTGCCAGCAGCCGATTTGCGGGGGGGTCCCTCTCCTACAATGAGCAGTTCTTC.

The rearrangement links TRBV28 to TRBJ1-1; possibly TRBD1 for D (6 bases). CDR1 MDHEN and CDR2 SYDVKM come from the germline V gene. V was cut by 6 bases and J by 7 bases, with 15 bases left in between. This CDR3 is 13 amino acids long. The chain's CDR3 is CASRTGTKGEAFF. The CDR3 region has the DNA TGTGCCAGCAGGACCGGGACAAAAGGTGAAGCTTTCTTT. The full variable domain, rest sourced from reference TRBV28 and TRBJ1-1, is DVKVTQSSRYLVKRTGEKVFLECVQDMDHENMFWYRQDPGLGLRLIYFSYDVKMKEKGDIPEGYSVSREKKERFSLILESASTNQTSMYLCASRTGTKGEAFFGQGTRLTVV.

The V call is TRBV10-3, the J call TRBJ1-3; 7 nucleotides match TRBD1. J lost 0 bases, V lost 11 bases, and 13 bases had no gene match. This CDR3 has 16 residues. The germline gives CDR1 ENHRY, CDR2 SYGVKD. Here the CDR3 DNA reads TGTGCCGTAACCGGGACAGCAAAAATCTCTGGAAACACCATATATTTT. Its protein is CAVTGTAKISGNTIYF.

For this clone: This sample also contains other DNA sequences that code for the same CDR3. CDR3 amino acids: CASSFMGLAGGNEQFF. The DNA for the CDR3 is TGTGCCAGCAGCTTCATGGGACTAGCGGGGGGCAATGAGCAGTTCTTC. The genes are TRBV5-4 and TRBJ2-1, with 15 bases aligning to TRBD2. The CDR3 length is 16 residues. Germline V gene sequence: CDR1 SGHNT, CDR2 YYREEE (reference sequence). Trimming at V came to 2 bases and at J to 6 bases, leaving 3 bases not matched to a gene.